The present entry profiles one TCR beta chain with its context. This CDR3 contains 12 residues. V was trimmed by 3 bases and J by 7 bases, leaving 9 bases between them. CDR1 is SGHAT, CDR2 FQDESV, per germline (reference sequence). This record belongs to a study of blood T cell repertoires in COVID-19. Looking at the study overall: There were acute and convalescent COVID-19 samples, and they came from the United States, Italy and Spain. Sources were T cells, B-cell-depleted T cells, or PBMCs; the material itself was cDNA or gDNA.

Authors' data handling: Reference gene primer amplification gave nucleated cell count estimates. The table came from immunoSEQ multiplex PCR; TCRdb's copy has only in-frame clones and leaves some out. Clone size and the V and J calls come from that table; the DNA yielded D and trimming. Altogether under 250,000 clones are present, 80% to 90% being singletons, with the ten largest covering about 9%. The source is a man aged 35 to 55 with active or convalescent COVID-19. Sample: peripheral blood. J is TRBJ1-1 and V is TRBV11-1; D unresolved. In DNA, the CDR3 is TGTGCCAGCAGCTTGGGAGACGGTGAAGCTTTCTTT. It yields the protein CASSLGDGEAFF.